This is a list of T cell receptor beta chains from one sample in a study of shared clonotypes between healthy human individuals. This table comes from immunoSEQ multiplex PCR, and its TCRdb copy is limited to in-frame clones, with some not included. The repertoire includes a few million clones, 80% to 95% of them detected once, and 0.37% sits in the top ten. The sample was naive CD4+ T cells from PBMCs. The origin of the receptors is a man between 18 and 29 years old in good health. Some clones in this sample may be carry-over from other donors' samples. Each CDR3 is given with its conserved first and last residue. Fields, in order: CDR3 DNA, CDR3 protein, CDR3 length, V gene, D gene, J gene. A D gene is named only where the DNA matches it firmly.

cdr3_nt: TGCGCCAGCAGCCAACCTCATAGACTAGCGGTCACAGATACGCAGTATTTT; cdr3_aa: CASSQPHRLAVTDTQYF; cdr3_length: 17; v_call: TRBV4-1; d_call: TRBD2; j_call: TRBJ2-3
cdr3_nt: TGTGCCTGGAGTATACAGGGGGTAGATACGCAGTATTTT; cdr3_aa: CAWSIQGVDTQYF; cdr3_length: 13; v_call: TRBV30; d_call: TRBD1; j_call: TRBJ2-3
cdr3_nt: TGTGCCAGCAGCTTGGGCACCGGGACTCTGAACACTGAAGCTTTCTTT; cdr3_aa: CASSLGTGTLNTEAFF; cdr3_length: 16; v_call: TRBV5-4; d_call: .; j_call: TRBJ1-1
cdr3_nt: TGTGCCATCAGTGAGGAAGGGAACATTCAGTACTTC; cdr3_aa: CAISEEGNIQYF; cdr3_length: 12; v_call: TRBV10-3; d_call: .; j_call: TRBJ2-4
cdr3_nt: TGCGCCAGCAGCTTGTTCGGCTACGAGCAGTACTTC; cdr3_aa: CASSLFGYEQYF; cdr3_length: 12; v_call: TRBV5-1; d_call: .; j_call: TRBJ2-7
cdr3_nt: TGTGCCAGCAGTGAATGGGCTAGCGGGGGAGATGAGCAGTTCTTC; cdr3_aa: CASSEWASGGDEQFF; cdr3_length: 15; v_call: TRBV25-1; d_call: TRBD2; j_call: TRBJ2-1
cdr3_nt: TGTGCCAGCAGCCCGGCGGTCGGGATAGGCGAGCAGTTCTTC; cdr3_aa: CASSPAVGIGEQFF; cdr3_length: 14; v_call: TRBV7-2; d_call: .; j_call: TRBJ2-1
cdr3_nt: TGTGCCAGTAGTGGCTCCGGGTTGTCCGGGGAGCTGTTTTTT; cdr3_aa: CASSGSGLSGELFF; cdr3_length: 14; v_call: TRBV19; d_call: .; j_call: TRBJ2-2
cdr3_nt: TGTGCCAGCAGCTTAACGCCACCGGGGGTACAAGAGACCCAGTACTTC; cdr3_aa: CASSLTPPGVQETQYF; cdr3_length: 16; v_call: TRBV7-3; d_call: .; j_call: TRBJ2-5
cdr3_nt: TGTGCCAGCAGCTCCAAACGGGAGGGCGCGTACGAGCAGTACTTC; cdr3_aa: CASSSKREGAYEQYF; cdr3_length: 15; v_call: TRBV5-4; d_call: TRBD2; j_call: TRBJ2-7
cdr3_nt: TGTGCCACCAGGGGGACTAGCACAGATACGCAGTATTTT; cdr3_aa: CATRGTSTDTQYF; cdr3_length: 13; v_call: TRBV15; d_call: .; j_call: TRBJ2-3
cdr3_nt: TGTGCCAGCAGCCTCCGGGAGAACACTGAAGCTTTCTTT; cdr3_aa: CASSLRENTEAFF; cdr3_length: 13; v_call: TRBV11-2; d_call: .; j_call: TRBJ1-1
cdr3_nt: TGCAGTGCTCTTGCCGGGCCCCAGCATTTT; cdr3_aa: CSALAGPQHF; cdr3_length: 10; v_call: TRBV20-1; d_call: .; j_call: TRBJ1-5
cdr3_nt: TGTGCCAGCAGCTTGGTACCCAACACTGAAGCTTTCTTT; cdr3_aa: CASSLVPNTEAFF; cdr3_length: 13; v_call: TRBV5-4; d_call: .; j_call: TRBJ1-1
cdr3_nt: TGTGCCAGCAGCCCGACAGCAAACTATGGCTACACCTTC; cdr3_aa: CASSPTANYGYTF; cdr3_length: 13; v_call: TRBV5-4; d_call: .; j_call: TRBJ1-2
cdr3_nt: TGCAGCGTTGAAAGTGGAGCGGTTACAGATACGCAGTATTTT; cdr3_aa: CSVESGAVTDTQYF; cdr3_length: 14; v_call: TRBV29-1; d_call: .; j_call: TRBJ2-3
cdr3_nt: TGTGCCAGCGGGAGGGATCCGGGACGGCACTCTGGGGCCAACGTCCTGACTTTC; cdr3_aa: CASGRDPGRHSGANVLTF; cdr3_length: 18; v_call: TRBV21-1; d_call: .; j_call: TRBJ2-6
cdr3_nt: TGTGCCAGCTCACCACGGGTTAGTCTAGCGGGAGAGACCCAGTACTTC; cdr3_aa: CASSPRVSLAGETQYF; cdr3_length: 16; v_call: TRBV18; d_call: TRBD2; j_call: TRBJ2-5
cdr3_nt: TGTGCTAGTGGCGACGCGGGGAATGAGCAGTTCTTC; cdr3_aa: CASGDAGNEQFF; cdr3_length: 12; v_call: TRBV12-5; d_call: .; j_call: TRBJ2-1
cdr3_nt: TGTGCCAGCAGGAGGGACAGGGGGAACTATGGCTACACCTTC; cdr3_aa: CASRRDRGNYGYTF; cdr3_length: 14; v_call: TRBV6-4; d_call: TRBD1; j_call: TRBJ1-2
cdr3_nt: TGCAGCGCCCAGGGACTAGCGGAATCTGAGCAGTACTTC; cdr3_aa: CSAQGLAESEQYF; cdr3_length: 13; v_call: TRBV29-1; d_call: TRBD2; j_call: TRBJ2-7
cdr3_nt: TGTGCCAGCTCGCTAGCGGGAGAGGGTGAGCAGTTCTTC; cdr3_aa: CASSLAGEGEQFF; cdr3_length: 13; v_call: TRBV18; d_call: TRBD2; j_call: TRBJ2-1
cdr3_nt: TGTGCCAGCAGGCGAGCGGGAGGAAACACAGATACGCAGTATTTT; cdr3_aa: CASRRAGGNTDTQYF; cdr3_length: 15; v_call: TRBV2; d_call: TRBD2; j_call: TRBJ2-3
cdr3_nt: TGTGCCAGCAGCTACCGTCTAGCCCCATTGGGCGAGCAGTACTTC; cdr3_aa: CASSYRLAPLGEQYF; cdr3_length: 15; v_call: TRBV11-2; d_call: .; j_call: TRBJ2-7
cdr3_nt: TGTGCCTGGAGAGGACAGGCCAATCAGCCCCAGCATTTT; cdr3_aa: CAWRGQANQPQHF; cdr3_length: 13; v_call: TRBV30; d_call: TRBD1; j_call: TRBJ1-5
cdr3_nt: TGTGCCAGCAGTTTCACCAAGACAGGGCGCGGCTACACCTTC; cdr3_aa: CASSFTKTGRGYTF; cdr3_length: 14; v_call: TRBV2; d_call: TRBD1; j_call: TRBJ1-2